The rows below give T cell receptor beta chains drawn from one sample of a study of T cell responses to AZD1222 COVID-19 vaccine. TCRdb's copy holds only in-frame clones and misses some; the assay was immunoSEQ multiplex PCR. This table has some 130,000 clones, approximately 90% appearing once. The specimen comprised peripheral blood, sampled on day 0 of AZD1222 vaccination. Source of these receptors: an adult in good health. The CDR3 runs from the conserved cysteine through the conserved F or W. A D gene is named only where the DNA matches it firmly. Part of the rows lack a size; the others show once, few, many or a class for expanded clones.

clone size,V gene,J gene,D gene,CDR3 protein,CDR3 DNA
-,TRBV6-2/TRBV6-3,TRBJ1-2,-,CASSDRRDGYTF,TGTGCCAGCAGTGATAGGAGGGATGGCTACACCTTC
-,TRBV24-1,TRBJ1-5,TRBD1,CATSDGQGAYQPQHF,TGTGCCACCAGTGATGGACAGGGGGCTTATCAGCCCCAGCATTTT
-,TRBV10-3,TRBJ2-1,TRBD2,CAISDELAGDDEQFF,TGTGCCATCAGTGATGAACTAGCGGGGGACGATGAGCAGTTCTTC
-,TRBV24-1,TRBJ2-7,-,CATSGPGAGSTYEQYF,TGTGCCACCAGTGGGCCCGGGGCAGGGTCAACCTACGAGCAGTACTTC
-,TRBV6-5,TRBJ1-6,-,CASSMDAGANSPLHF,TGTGCCAGCAGTATGGATGCCGGGGCTAATTCACCCCTCCACTTT
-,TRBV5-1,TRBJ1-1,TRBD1,CASTPRGTGPMNTEAFF,TGCGCCAGCACCCCCCGGGGGACAGGGCCCATGAACACTGAAGCTTTCTTT
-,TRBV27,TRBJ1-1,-,CASSPTTNTEAFF,TGTGCCAGCAGCCCGACAACGAACACTGAAGCTTTCTTT
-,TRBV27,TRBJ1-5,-,CASSFRDTNQPQHF,TGTGCCAGCAGTTTCCGGGACACTAATCAGCCCCAGCATTTT
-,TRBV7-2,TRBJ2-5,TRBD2,CASSHSGGAFETQYF,TGTGCCAGCAGCCATAGCGGGGGGGCTTTCGAGACCCAGTACTTC
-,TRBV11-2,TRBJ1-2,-,CASSLRGGAYGYTF,TGTGCCAGCAGCTTAAGGGGGGGGGCCTATGGCTACACCTTC
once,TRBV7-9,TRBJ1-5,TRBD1,CASSETGANQPQHF,TGTGCCAGCAGCGAAACAGGGGCAAATCAGCCCCAGCATTTT
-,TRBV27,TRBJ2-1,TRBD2,CASSFWTSGGRNEQFF,TGTGCCAGCAGTTTCTGGACTAGCGGGGGGAGAAATGAGCAGTTCTTC
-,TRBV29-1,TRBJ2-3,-,CSVDAGASTDTQYF,TGCAGCGTTGACGCAGGGGCCAGCACAGATACGCAGTATTTT
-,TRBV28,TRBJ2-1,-,CASSLPLGLSYNEQFF,TGTGCCAGCAGTTTACCTCTGGGGCTCTCCTACAATGAGCAGTTCTTC
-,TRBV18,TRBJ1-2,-,CASSQGIYGYTF,TGTGCCAGCTCACAGGGGATCTATGGCTACACCTTC
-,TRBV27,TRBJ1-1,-,CASRLQGTNTEAFF,TGTGCCAGCAGGCTACAGGGTACAAACACTGAAGCTTTCTTT
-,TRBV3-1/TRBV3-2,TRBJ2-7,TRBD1,CASSKWTGGEQYF,TGTGCCAGCAGCAAATGGACAGGGGGCGAGCAGTACTTC
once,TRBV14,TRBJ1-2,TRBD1,CASSHTGGDYGYTF,TGTGCCAGCAGCCACACAGGGGGAGACTATGGCTACACCTTC
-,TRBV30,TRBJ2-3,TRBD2,CAWTGRGGFTDTQYF,TGTGCCTGGACCGGGCGGGGGGGCTTCACAGATACGCAGTATTTT
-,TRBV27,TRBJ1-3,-,CASSSRGAYGNTIYF,TGTGCCAGCAGTTCTCGGGGGGCTTATGGAAACACCATATATTTT
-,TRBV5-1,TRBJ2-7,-,CASSAQEFYEQYF,TGCGCCAGCAGCGCACAAGAATTCTACGAGCAGTACTTC
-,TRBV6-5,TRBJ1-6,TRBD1,CASSFGTVNSPLHF,TGTGCCAGCAGTTTTGGGACAGTTAATTCACCCCTCCACTTT
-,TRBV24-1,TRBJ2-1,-,CATSDLRTSYNEQFF,TGTGCCACCAGTGATTTGAGGACCTCCTACAATGAGCAGTTCTTC
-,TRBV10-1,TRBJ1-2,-,CASSEGWDYGYTF,TGCGCCAGCAGTGAAGGGTGGGACTATGGCTACACCTTC
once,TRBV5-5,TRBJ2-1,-,CASSSSGVRSYNEQFF,TGTGCCAGCAGCTCCTCAGGGGTCCGCTCCTACAATGAGCAGTTCTTC
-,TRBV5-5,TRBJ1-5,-,CASSPGPSGYLPQHF,TGTGCCAGCAGCCCCGGGCCGAGCGGGTATTTGCCCCAGCATTTT
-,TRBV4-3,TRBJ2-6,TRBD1,CASNPGQGSGANVLTF,TGCGCCAGCAACCCGGGACAGGGCTCAGGGGCCAACGTCCTGACTTTC
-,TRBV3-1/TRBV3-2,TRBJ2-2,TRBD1,CASSQTQDQQGANTGELFF,TGTGCCAGCAGCCAAACCCAGGACCAGCAGGGGGCGAACACCGGGGAGCTGTTTTTT
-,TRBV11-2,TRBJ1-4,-,CASSYQNEKLFF,TGTGCCAGCAGCTACCAAAATGAAAAACTGTTTTTT
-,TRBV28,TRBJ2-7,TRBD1,CASSFRSTGPGYEQYF,TGTGCCAGCAGTTTCCGATCGACAGGGCCGGGCTACGAGCAGTACTTC
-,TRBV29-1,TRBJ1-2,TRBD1,CSGVQGGGGYTF,TGCAGCGGTGTACAAGGGGGCGGCGGCTACACCTTC
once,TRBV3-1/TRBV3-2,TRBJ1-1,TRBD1,CASSQEQGKAFF,TGTGCCAGCAGCCAAGAACAGGGGAAAGCTTTCTTT
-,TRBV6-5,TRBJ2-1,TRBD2,CASSLAGAYNEQFF,TGTGCCAGCAGTCTAGCGGGGGCTTACAATGAGCAGTTCTTC
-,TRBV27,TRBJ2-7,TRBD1,CASSLGQANYEQYF,TGTGCCAGCAGTCTCGGACAGGCTAACTACGAGCAGTACTTC
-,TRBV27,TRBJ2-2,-,CASTFRTHGELFF,TGTGCCAGCACCTTCCGGACGCACGGGGAGCTGTTTTTT
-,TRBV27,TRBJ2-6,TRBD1,CASRMDRAGANVLTF,TGTGCCAGCAGAATGGACAGGGCTGGGGCCAACGTCCTGACTTTC
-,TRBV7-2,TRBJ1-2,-,CASSRRRDTGGYTF,TGTGCCAGCAGCCGGCGCCGGGACACAGGAGGCTACACCTTC
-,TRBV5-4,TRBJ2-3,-,CASSLDEGLSTDTQYF,TGTGCCAGCAGCTTGGACGAGGGGCTCAGCACAGATACGCAGTATTTT
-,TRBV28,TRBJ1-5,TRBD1,CASNRDSNNQPQHF,TGTGCCAGTAACCGGGACAGCAACAATCAGCCCCAGCATTTT
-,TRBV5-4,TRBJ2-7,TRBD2,CASSTPGLAAYEQYF,TGTGCCAGCAGCACCCCGGGACTAGCGGCCTACGAGCAGTACTTC
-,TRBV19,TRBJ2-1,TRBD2,CASRAGLAGGINEQFF,TGTGCCAGTAGGGCCGGACTAGCGGGGGGGATCAATGAGCAGTTCTTC
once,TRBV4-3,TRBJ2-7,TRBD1,CASSPGQGSYEQYF,TGCGCCAGCAGCCCTGGACAGGGCTCCTACGAGCAGTACTTC
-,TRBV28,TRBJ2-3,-,CASSIGGSSATQYF,TGTGCCAGCAGTATCGGGGGCAGTTCAGCTACGCAGTATTTT
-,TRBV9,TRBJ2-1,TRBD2,CASSPPGTSGYNEQFF,TGTGCCAGCAGCCCGCCGGGGACTAGCGGCTACAATGAGCAGTTCTTC
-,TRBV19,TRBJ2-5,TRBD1,CASISGQGAETQYF,TGTGCCAGTATCTCGGGACAGGGGGCAGAGACCCAGTACTTC
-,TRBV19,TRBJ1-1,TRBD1,CASSIRGQANTEAFF,TGTGCCAGTAGTATTCGGGGACAGGCAAACACTGAAGCTTTCTTT
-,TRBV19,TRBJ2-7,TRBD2,CASSRTSGDSYEQYF,TGTGCCAGTAGTCGGACTAGCGGGGACTCCTACGAGCAGTACTTC
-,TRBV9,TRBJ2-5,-,CASSVGRALRETQYF,TGTGCCAGCAGCGTAGGCAGGGCATTGAGGGAGACCCAGTACTTC
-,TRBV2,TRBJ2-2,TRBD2,CASSSSGGATGELFF,TGTGCCAGCAGTTCTAGCGGGGGGGCCACCGGGGAGCTGTTTTTT
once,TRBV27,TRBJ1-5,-,CASSFYRGGNQPQHF,TGTGCCAGCAGTTTCTATAGGGGTGGAAATCAGCCCCAGCATTTT